This TCR beta chain was sequenced for a study of T-cell reconstitution after alpha-beta-depleted transplantation in children. Construction of the TCRbeta library involved unique molecular identifiers. TCRdb itself ran the PCR reads through MiXCR, one entry per CDR3 protein. This table has about 300,000 distinct CDR3 sequences, roughly 7.8% appearing once. Germline CDR1 reads SGDLS; CDR2 reads YYNGEE. V lost 3 bases and J lost 1, with 9 bases in between. CDR3 length equals 14 residues. This clonotype was found a few times. The antigen is unknown. Overall study findings and caveats: Reportedly, only several hundred clones from non-depleted graft cells drove alpha-beta T-cell counts at about two months. Surviving recipient T cells and thymic progenitors produced the high day-60 TCRbeta diversity seen in some patients. T-cell numbers and diversity one year post-transplant derived largely from freshly generated T cells.

This TCR was recovered from a female patient aged 2-10 years who had a stem cell transplant for Fanconi anemia, so the T cells may come from the graft donor. The V gene is TRBV9, the J gene TRBJ2-3; D is ambiguous. This specimen was peripheral blood, taken 360 days after TCRalphabeta/CD19-depleted stem cell transplant. In DNA form, the CDR3 reads TGTGCCAGCAGCGATGAGATTCGCACAGATACGCAGTATTTT. Translating gives CASSDEIRTDTQYF.